This paragraph reports one T cell receptor (beta chain). The record originates from a study of OX40 agonist ivuxolimab in advanced cancers. Across the whole study: Three patients, one with hepatocellular carcinoma and two with cutaneous melanoma, responded partially.

Germline CDR1 is SGHTS and CDR2 is YDEGEE. The CDR3 consists of 14 residues. The V segment lost 3 bases and the J segment 4 bases; nucleotides outside the gene matches: 4. Profiling relied on immunoSEQ multiplex PCR, and the TCRdb table lists in-frame clones only, not all of them. This table has 70,000 to 85,000 clones, 75% to 95% appearing once. The source material was CD4+ or CD8+ T cells sorted from blood, sampled in a trial of the OX40 agonist ivuxolimab. J is TRBJ1-5 and V is TRBV5-8; 7 bases line up with TRBD1. This TCR came from an adult with an advanced solid tumor such as melanoma, head and neck, liver or kidney cancer. CDR3 amino acids: CASSWRQGNQPQHF. The CDR3 coding sequence is TGTGCCAGCAGCTGGAGACAGGGTAATCAGCCCCAGCATTTT. Full variable domain (missing parts from reference TRBV5-8 and TRBJ1-5): EAGVTQSPTHLIKTRGQQATLRCSPISGHTSVYWYQQALGLGLQFLLWYDEGEERNRGNFPPRFSGRQFPNYSSELNVNALELEDSALYLCASSWRQGNQPQHFGDGTRLSIL.